This is a list of T cell receptor beta chains from one sample in a study of T cell repertoires in aging, cancer and after chemotherapy. One entry per CDR3 protein results from TCRdb running MiXCR on the multiplex PCR reads. This repertoire shows around 6,200 distinct CDR3 sequences, about 26% found once; its top ten account for about 4%. The source material was blood. The receptors were sampled from a human donor in good health. The CDR3 runs from the conserved cysteine through the conserved F or W. The order of the fields is D gene, V gene, clone size, J gene, CDR3 DNA, CDR3 protein. D genes are given only for firm matches. Only part of the rows carry a size: once, few, many, or a class if the clone is expanded.

.	TRBV7-9	medium-sized	TRBJ2-3	TGTGCCAGCAGCCCGTATCCCGCTTCTAGCACAGATACGCAGTATTTT	CASSPYPASSTDTQYF
.	TRBV19	medium-sized	TRBJ1-3	TGTGCCAGTACCTCCGTTAGCTCTGGAAACACCATATATTTT	CASTSVSSGNTIYF
TRBD1	TRBV28	.	TRBJ2-7	TGTGCCAGCAGTGACCCCGCCGGACAGGGCGAATACGAGCAGTACTTC	CASSDPAGQGEYEQYF
TRBD2	TRBV5-6	medium-sized	TRBJ2-7	TGTGCCAGCAGCTTGGTATTGGCTAGCGGGAGGTCCGAGCAGTACTTC	CASSLVLASGRSEQYF
.	TRBV28	.	TRBJ2-4	TGTGCCAGCAGTTTACATCCAGGCGGAGCCAAAAACATTCAGTACTTC	CASSLHPGGAKNIQYF
.	TRBV21-1	.	TRBJ2-6	TGTGCCAGCAGCGAAGGACAGCTGAGCTCTGGGGCCAACGTCCTGACTTTC	CASSEGQLSSGANVLTF
.	TRBV5-6	medium-sized	TRBJ2-3	TGTGCCAGCAGCTGGGACCTCGGCACAGATACGCAGTATTTT	CASSWDLGTDTQYF
TRBD1	TRBV10-3	medium-sized	TRBJ2-7	TGTGCCATCAGTGAACCAGACAGGGCCTGGATGGACGAGCAGTACTTC	CAISEPDRAWMDEQYF
.	TRBV7-6	medium-sized	TRBJ2-7	TGTGCCAGCAGCTATACCGACAGTACCTACGAGCAGTACTTC	CASSYTDSTYEQYF
.	TRBV20-1	few	TRBJ1-1	TGCAGTGCTCCCCGAGAGTCGGACATGAACACTGAAGCTTTCTTT	CSAPRESDMNTEAFF
TRBD2	TRBV7-6	.	TRBJ2-5	TGTGCCAGAAGCTACACTAGCGACCAAGAGACCCAGTACTTC	CARSYTSDQETQYF